A single sample gave rise to the 17 T cell receptor beta chains below, sequenced in a study of T cells after posttransplantation cyclophosphamide. Only in-frame clones appear in the TCRdb table, and some are missing; sequencing was by immunoSEQ multiplex PCR. This sample has roughly 20,000 clones, with 95% to 99% found just once. What was sequenced was naive CD8+ T cells sorted from PBMCs. Source of these receptors: a middle-aged man in good health, CMV-negative, and a related stem cell transplant donor.

This chain uses TRBV29-1 with TRBJ2-6; a possible D gene is TRBD1 (5 bases). The CDR3 has 15 amino acids. V shed 6 bases and J shed 1 base, with 13 bases lying between them. CDR1 is SQVTM and CDR2 is ANQGSEA in the germline V gene. The CDR3 DNA reads as TGCAGCGTCTTGGGGCTGGGTTCTGGGGCCAACGTCCTGACTTTC. Translated, it gives CSVLGLGSGANVLTF. Filled out from reference TRBV29-1 and TRBJ2-6, the complete variable domain reads SAVISQKPSRDICQRGTSLTIQCQVDSQVTMMFWYRQQPGQSLTLIATANQGSEATYESGFVIDKFPISRPNLTFSTLTVSNMSPEDSSIYLCSVLGLGSGANVLTFGAGSRLTVL.

The CDR3 nucleotides read TGTGCCAGCAGCTTTAAGAACACTGAAGCTTTCTTT. It translates to CASSFKNTEAFF. V usage is TRBV7-9 and J usage is TRBJ1-1; D ambiguous. V lost 3 bases to trimming and J lost 1 base, with 3 bases between them. The CDR3 runs to 12 residues. CDR1 and CDR2 from the germline V gene are SEHNR and FQNEAQ (reference sequence).

V usage is TRBV28 and J usage is TRBJ2-7, with 9 positions matching TRBD2. The CDR3 runs 15 residues. The V and J ends lost 2 bases and 2 bases, in that order; junction bases with no gene match: 4. Looked up from germline, CDR1 is MDHEN and CDR2 is SYDVKM. This CDR3 reads CASSLIAGGPYEQYF. Here the CDR3 DNA reads TGTGCCAGCAGTTTAATCGCGGGAGGGCCCTACGAGCAGTACTTC.

V is TRBV14 and J is TRBJ2-7; D unclear. There are 12 residues in the CDR3. Germline CDR1 and CDR2: SGHDN and FVKESK. V was trimmed by 5 bases and J by 4 bases, leaving 9 bases between them. The CDR3 region has the DNA TGTGCCAGCAGCTTAGACGGGTACGAGCAGTACTTC. It translates to CASSLDGYEQYF.

The table lists this clone with a count of one. The genes are TRBV10-1 and TRBJ2-2; TRBD2 aligns across 9 bases. J was trimmed by 6 bases and V by 4 bases; bases with no gene match: 15. This CDR3 has 18 residues. Per the germline V gene, CDR1 is WNHNN and CDR2 is SYGVQD (reference sequence). The CDR3: CASSGTSAPFSHAGELFF. In DNA form, the CDR3 reads TGCGCCAGCAGTGGGACTAGCGCACCCTTTTCCCACGCCGGGGAGCTGTTTTTT.

V gene TRBV29-1 combines with J gene TRBJ2-1, with 14 bases that match TRBD2. Germline trimming cut 4 bases from V and 9 bases from J; bases unmatched to any gene: 5. The CDR3 sequence is 14 residues long. Germline V CDR1 and CDR2: SQVTM, ANQGSEA. The CDR3 region has the DNA TGCAGCGTTGGACTAGCGGGAGGGGGAGGTGAGCAGTTCTTC. Translated, it gives CSVGLAGGGGEQFF.

This clone is a singleton in its sample. This rearrangement joins TRBV15 to TRBJ2-3, with TRBD2 identical over 13 bases. V shed 0 bases, J shed 4 bases, and the junction held 4 bases outside the gene matches. The CDR3 runs 17 residues. Germline V CDR1 and CDR2: LNHNV, YYDKDF (reference sequence). As DNA, the CDR3 is TGTGCCACCAGCAGAGATCAGGGGACTAGCGGGGCAGATACGCAGTATTTT. This sequence encodes CATSRDQGTSGADTQYF.

The chain uses TRBV6-5 and TRBJ1-5; D call uncertain. Germline CDR1 reads MNHEY; CDR2 reads SVGAGI. Trimming shortened V by 4 bases and J by 0 bases, and 4 bases separated the two germline ends. CDR3 size: 13 residues. The CDR3 reads CASSSNSNQPQHF. The CDR3 bases are TGTGCCAGCAGTTCTAATAGCAATCAGCCCCAGCATTTT.

V is TRBV28 and J is TRBJ2-7; 10 nucleotides align to TRBD2. Per germline, CDR1 MDHEN and CDR2 SYDVKM. V shed 3 bases, J shed 7 bases, and the junction held 9 bases outside the gene matches. This CDR3 region has 15 residues. The CDR3 nucleotides are TGTGCCAGCAGTTTGCCCAGCGGGAGGGCTACGGAGCAGTACTTC. Its translation is CASSLPSGRATEQYF.

The sample holds one count of this clone. The J gene is TRBJ2-1, the V gene TRBV19; 9 positions agree with TRBD1. Germline CDR1 and CDR2: LNHDA and SQIVND (reference sequence). The V segment lost 7 bases and the J segment 7 bases; nucleotides outside the gene matches: 8. The CDR3 runs 14 residues. DNA of the CDR3: TGTGCCAGTACGAGACAGGGGGGAGGTAATGAGCAGTTCTTC. Translated, it gives CASTRQGGGNEQFF.

J is TRBJ2-6 and V is TRBV19; D call uncertain. The CDR3 runs 11 residues. Trimming took off 7 bases at V and 6 bases at J, with 4 bases between the two ends. Germline-derived CDR1 and CDR2 are LNHDA and SQIVND (reference sequence). The CDR3 sequence: CASTLANVLTF. The CDR3 DNA reads TGTGCCAGTACCCTGGCCAACGTCCTGACTTTC.

The chain links TRBV5-4 to TRBJ2-7; maybe TRBD2 (5 bases). V dropped 0 bases and J dropped 4 bases, with 14 bases sitting between them. Germline loops: CDR1 SGHNT, CDR2 YYREEE (reference sequence). The CDR3 spans 15 residues. CDR3 loop: CASSLGAGGVYEQYF. In DNA, the CDR3 is TGTGCCAGCAGCTTGGGGGCGGGTGGAGTTTACGAGCAGTACTTC.

The V gene is TRBV19, the J gene TRBJ2-1, with 8 nucleotides matching TRBD2. V was pared by 3 bases and J by 6 bases, with 7 bases of the junction left unmatched. The germline V gene encodes CDR1 LNHDA and CDR2 SQIVND (reference sequence). The CDR3 length is 15 residues. The CDR3 DNA reads TGTGCCAGTAGTATTCGGAGTGGACTAGCCAATGAGCAGTTCTTC. Protein sequence: CASSIRSGLANEQFF.

This chain links TRBV28 with TRBJ2-7, with 10 bases identical to TRBD1. The germline gives CDR1 MDHEN, CDR2 SYDVKM. This CDR3 contains 14 residues. The junction had 7 bases not matched to a gene; V was cut back by 4 bases and J by 7 bases. The CDR3 region is CASSSPGTGDEQYF. The CDR3 DNA reads TGTGCCAGCAGTTCCCCCGGGACAGGGGATGAGCAGTACTTC.

This clone was found once. The V call is TRBV7-8, the J call TRBJ2-2; a weak D match, TRBD2 (5 bases). The germline V gene has CDR1 SGHVS and CDR2 FQNEAQ. V was pared by 10 bases and J by 3 bases, with 33 bases between. The CDR3 spans 20 residues. The chain's CDR3 is CATPSPPGLVGSEDTGELFF. DNA for the CDR3: TGTGCCACCCCGTCCCCCCCGGGTCTCGTAGGGAGTGAGGACACCGGGGAGCTGTTTTTT. The full variable domain, its missing parts supplied by reference TRBV7-8 and TRBJ2-2, is GAGVSQSPRYKVAKRGQDVALRCDPISGHVSLFWYQQALGQGPEFLTYFQNEAQLDKSGLPSDRFFAERPEGSVSTLKIQRTQQEDSAVYLCATPSPPGLVGSEDTGELFFGEGSRLTVL.

The CDR3 here is CASSYPTGNEQFF. Here the CDR3 DNA reads TGTGCCAGCAGTTACCCCACCGGCAATGAGCAGTTCTTC. This chain connects TRBV6-5 to TRBJ2-1, with D uncertain. CDR1 and CDR2 from the germline V gene are MNHEY and SVGAGI. The CDR3 extends over 13 amino acids. V was cut by 2 bases and J by 6 bases, with 8 bases left in between.

The chain employs TRBV19 and TRBJ1-2, with D uncertain. Trimming cost V 5 bases and J 5 bases, with 9 bases left between them. Germline CDR1 LNHDA, CDR2 SQIVND (reference sequence). The CDR3 runs 12 residues. The CDR3 here is CASSPDLYGYTF. In nucleotides, the CDR3 is TGTGCCAGTAGTCCGGACTTATATGGCTACACCTTC.